Listed here are 24 T cell receptor beta chains from one sample, sequenced in a study of T-cell reconstitution after alpha-beta-depleted transplantation in children (dated by TCRdb to about 2016). Library creation used PCR. TCRdb records Illumina HiSeq 2500 as the sequencer. To normalize quantification of the TCRbeta repertoire, the TCR libraries were built with molecular barcoding that relied on unique molecular identifiers. TCRdb applied fastp at Q25 and MiXCR to the public reads, then kept only in-frame beta chains. A single entry per CDR3 protein holds the most common genes and DNA from its merged rows. The sample data list hundreds of thousands of distinct CDR3 sequences, and about 10% of these were observed just once. The ten top clones hold less than 4.5% of the sample. The material was PBMCs from the stem cell graft donor, obtained from the stem cell graft. The receptor set was obtained from a human donor who donated a stem cell graft to a child with acute myeloid leukemia.

This clonotype was counted a few times. The J gene is TRBJ1-2, the V gene TRBV7-9; tentatively, D is TRBD1 (6 bases). CDR3 length: 12 residues. The V end lost 5 bases, the J end lost 8 bases, and 12 bases lay between the germline ends. In germline, CDR1 is SEHNR, CDR2 FQNEAQ (reference sequence). The CDR3 DNA sequence: TGTGCCAGCAGCAAGCCAGGGGCCGGCTACACCTTC. Its translation: CASSKPGAGYTF. The complete variable domain, with remaining parts taken from reference TRBV7-9 and TRBJ1-2, reads DTGVSQNPRHKITKRGQNVTFRCDPISEHNRLYWYRQTLGQGPEFLTYFQNEAQLEKSRLLSDRFSAERPKGSFSTLEIQRTEQGDSAMYLCASSKPGAGYTFGSGTRLTVV.

This clonotype appeared many times. This chain connects TRBV12-3 or TRBV12-4 to TRBJ2-1; 8 bases are shared with TRBD2. Trimming removed 3 bases from V and 9 bases from J; junction bases left unmatched: 13. CDR3 length: 16 residues. CDR3 nucleotide sequence: TGTGCCAGCAGTTTCTTACCGGGACTAGATTCCAGTGAGCAGTTCTTC. Translated: CASSFLPGLDSSEQFF.

This clonotype was detected many times. For the CDR3, the DNA is TGCGCCAGCAGCCCATCAAGGGGAAGGTCCTACGAGCAGTACTTC. Encoded protein: CASSPSRGRSYEQYF. The chain joins TRBV5-1 to TRBJ2-7; possible D gene TRBD1, 5 bases. The CDR3 is 15 amino acids. V lost 4 bases and J lost 1, with 15 bases in between. CDR1 and CDR2 (germline): SGHRS, YFSETQ.

The chain recombines TRBV6-2 or TRBV6-3 with TRBJ2-1; 12 bases match TRBD2. The CDR3 runs to 17 residues. The V and J ends lost 5 bases and 2 bases, in that order; junction bases with no gene match: 7. CDR1 is MNHEY and CDR2 is SVGEGT in the germline V gene. Here the CDR3 DNA reads TGTGCCAGCAGTGACCCCAGGACTAGCGGGACCTACAATGAGCAGTTCTTC. Translating it yields CASSDPRTSGTYNEQFF.

This clonotype was found a few times. The chain carries TRBV24-1 and TRBJ1-3; 10 bases match TRBD1. The V gene's germline CDR1 is KGHDR and CDR2 SFDVKD. J gave up 4 bases and V 3 bases, and 8 bases lay outside the gene matches. This CDR3 is built from 17 residues. For the CDR3, the DNA is TGTGCCACCAGTGATCCACCCGGGACAGGGGCCGGAAACACCATATATTTT. It translates to CATSDPPGTGAGNTIYF.

V is TRBV21-1 and J is TRBJ2-7; TRBD2, as called in the table, went unchecked against the DNA. TRBV21-1 is labeled a pseudogene. The CDR3 runs to 18 residues. CDR3 loop: CASAGGAVRGFFSYEQYF. The CDR3 DNA is TGTGCCAGCGCTGGAGGGGCGGTTAGGGGGTTTTTCTCCTACGAGCAGTACTTC.

This clonotype has more than one count but fewer than ten. The genes are TRBV20-1 and TRBJ1-1; 11 nucleotides align to TRBD1. This CDR3 comprises 15 residues. CDR1 is DFQATT and CDR2 is SNEGSKA in the germline V gene (reference sequence). V dropped 1 base and J dropped 5; count of bases not matched to a gene: 6. CDR3 sequence reads: CSARVDRGPRTEAFF. The DNA for the CDR3 is TGCAGTGCTAGAGTGGACAGGGGGCCCCGTACTGAAGCTTTCTTT.

This clonotype was picked up a small number of times. The chain joins TRBV11-2 to TRBJ2-3, with D tentatively TRBD1 (5 bases). The CDR3 is made up of 17 amino acids. Trimming removed 5 bases at V and 0 bases at J, with 18 bases between. Looked up from germline, CDR1 is SGHAT and CDR2 is FQNNGV. In DNA, the CDR3 is TGTGCCAGCAGCCCGCCTCAGGGCTTCACTAGCACAGATACGCAGTATTTT. This codes for CASSPPQGFTSTDTQYF.

This clonotype was picked up a small number of times. The chain employs TRBV20-1 and TRBJ2-1, with TRBD2 matching over 11 bases. Germline V CDR1 and CDR2: DFQATT, SNEGSKA (reference sequence). This CDR3 contains 15 residues. The ends lost 7 bases at V and 9 bases at J; junction bases unmatched: 14. CDR3 sequence: CSGPSLAGEEGEQFF. CDR3 sequence (DNA): TGCAGTGGGCCCTCACTAGCGGGAGAGGAGGGTGAGCAGTTCTTC.

With respect to this clonotype: A much more abundant neighbour one base away suggests this may be a read error. V and J are TRBV30 and TRBJ2-1, with D tentatively TRBD1 (8 bases). CDR3 length equals 14 residues. CDR1 is GTSNPN, CDR2 SVGIG, per germline (reference sequence). CDR3 nucleotides: TGTGCCTGGAGCCCGGACAGGGACTACAATGAGCGGTTCTTC. Translated, it gives CAWSPDRDYNERFF.

This rearrangement joins TRBV18 to TRBJ1-1; D perhaps matches TRBD1 (6 bases). Trimming stripped 0 bases from V and 7 bases from J, with 12 bases between. CDR3 length: 14 amino acids. Germline V CDR1 and CDR2: KGHSH, LQKENI. The CDR3 region has the DNA TGTGCCAGCTCACCACCGAGGGGGAGCGGTGAAGCTTTCTTT. Protein product: CASSPPRGSGEAFF. Looking up the rest from reference TRBV18 and TRBJ1-1 gives the full variable domain: NAGVMQNPRHLVRRRGQEARLRCSPMKGHSHVYWYRQLPEEGLKFMVYLQKENIIDESGMPKERFSAEFPKEGPSILRIQQVVRGDSAAYFCASSPPRGSGEAFFGQGTRLTVV.

The chain combines TRBV20-1 with TRBJ1-1; 9 bases match TRBD1. The CDR3 totals 12 residues. V lost 7 bases, J lost 5 bases, and 5 bases stayed unmatched. CDR1 DFQATT and CDR2 SNEGSKA come from the germline V gene (reference sequence). DNA of the CDR3: TGCAGTGGTACAGGGGGCGAGACTGAAGCTTTCTTT. It is translated as CSGTGGETEAFF.

CDR3 region: CSARPWEGQFF. In DNA form, the CDR3 reads TGCAGTGCTAGACCTTGGGAGGGGCAGTTCTTC. The chain carries TRBV20-1 and TRBJ2-1; 7 bases fit TRBD2. With 2 bases clipped from V and 12 bases from J, the junction kept 4 bases outside the gene matches. The CDR3 contains 11 residues. CDR1 DFQATT and CDR2 SNEGSKA come from the germline V gene (reference sequence).

There are many counts of this clonotype. The chain has TRBV7-2 and TRBJ2-3, with D unresolved. Looked up from germline, CDR1 is SGHTA and CDR2 is FQGNSA. The CDR3 has 14 amino acids. V dropped 1 base and J dropped 4 bases, with 9 bases sitting between them. Here the CDR3 reads CASSLVRRADTQYF. The CDR3 DNA reads as TGTGCCAGCAGCTTAGTTAGAAGGGCAGATACGCAGTATTTT.

This clonotype has ten or more counts. CDR3 in amino acids: CASSPETGGWSTGELFF. CDR3 bases: TGTGCCAGCAGTCCGGAGACAGGGGGATGGAGCACCGGGGAGCTGTTTTTT. This chain uses TRBV12-3 or TRBV12-4 with TRBJ2-2; TRBD1 aligns across 9 bases. The CDR3 loop spans 17 amino acids. The trim removed 5 bases at V and 4 bases at J, leaving 11 bases unmatched.

This clonotype was seen only a few times. This CDR3 reads CASSHYPGLAGGDEQFF. The CDR3 region has the DNA TGTGCCAGCAGCCACTACCCGGGACTAGCGGGAGGGGATGAGCAGTTCTTC. The V call is TRBV3-1, the J call TRBJ2-1, with 16 bases lining up with TRBD2. Germline loops: CDR1 LGHDT, CDR2 YNNKEL (reference sequence). The length of the CDR3 is 17 residues. After removal of 3 bases from V and 8 bases from J, the junction contained 7 bases not matched to a gene.

J is TRBJ2-1 and V is TRBV5-1, with D maybe TRBD2 (6 bases). This CDR3 is 12 amino acids long. Germline CDR1 and CDR2: SGHRS and YFSETQ. The ends were cut back, 5 bases at V and 8 bases at J, with 11 bases in the middle. The CDR3 bases are TGCGCCAGCAGGTCGGAGGGCGATGAGCAGTTCTTC. Protein product: CASRSEGDEQFF.

V usage is TRBV30 and J usage is TRBJ2-1; D not resolved. The germline CDR1 and CDR2 sequences are GTSNPN and SVGIG (reference sequence). V gave up 1 base and J gave up 10 bases, with 8 bases separating them. This CDR3 contains 11 residues. The DNA for the CDR3 is TGTGCCTGGAGTGCACGGTCGGAGCAGTTCTTC. Protein sequence: CAWSARSEQFF.

In its sample, this clonotype was seen a few times. The rearrangement uses TRBV27 and TRBJ2-7; TRBD1 aligns across 10 bases. The CDR3 loop spans 13 amino acids. The V and J ends lost 6 bases and 7 bases, in that order; junction bases with no gene match: 6. CDR1 and CDR2 from the germline V gene are MNHEY and SMNVEV (reference sequence). This CDR3 is CASRGTGAREQYF. The CDR3 region has the DNA TGTGCCAGCAGAGGGACAGGGGCTCGGGAGCAGTACTTC.

This clonotype was recorded many times. V and J are TRBV7-2 and TRBJ2-1; tentatively, D is TRBD1 (6 bases). Germline values: CDR1 SGHTA, CDR2 FQGNSA. CDR3 length: 13 residues. Trimming cost V 8 bases and J 7 bases, with 15 bases left between them. CDR3 bases: TGTGCCAGCCCCGCAAATCAGGGGAATGAGCAGTTCTTC. It encodes CASPANQGNEQFF.

The chain joins TRBV20-1 to TRBJ2-1, with TRBD2 matching over 11 bases. The ends lost 3 bases at V and 4 bases at J; junction bases unmatched: 8. CDR3 length: 16 residues. Looked up from germline, CDR1 is DFQATT and CDR2 is SNEGSKA (reference sequence). CDR3 nucleotide sequence: TGCAGTGCTAGGGGCCAGACTAGCGGGAATTACAATGAGCAGTTCTTC. Encoded protein: CSARGQTSGNYNEQFF.

This clonotype appeared a few times. At one boundary the junction diverges from the germline segment, which might be a read error. The chain links TRBV7-9 to TRBJ2-1; 10 bases line up with TRBD2. Germline loops: CDR1 SEHNR, CDR2 FQNEAQ (reference sequence). There are 16 residues in the CDR3. DNA for the CDR3: TGTGCCAGCAGTTTAGGTCTCACTAGCGGGAACAATGAGCAGTTCTTC. This codes for CASSLGLTSGNNEQFF.

The sample holds a few counts of this clonotype. The CDR3 is CASSLGHRAGELFF. The CDR3 coding sequence is TGTGCCAGCAGCTTAGGGCACCGGGCCGGGGAGCTGTTTTTT. The rearrangement joins TRBV7-8 to TRBJ2-2; D gene uncertain. Germline V lookup: CDR1 SGHVS, CDR2 FQNEAQ. V lost 1 base and J 6 bases, leaving 9 bases between the germline ends. The CDR3 sequence is 14 residues long. The full variable domain, in which reference TRBV7-8 and TRBJ2-2 provide the parts outside the CDR3, is GAGVSQSPRYKVAKRGQDVALRCDPISGHVSLFWYQQALGQGPEFLTYFQNEAQLDKSGLPSDRFFAERPEGSVSTLKIQRTQQEDSAVYLCASSLGHRAGELFFGEGSRLTVL.

V usage is TRBV5-1 and J usage is TRBJ2-1, with 8 bases fitting TRBD2. The CDR3 consists of 16 residues. Per germline, CDR1 SGHRS and CDR2 YFSETQ. V gave up 6 bases and J gave up 0 bases; unmatched junction bases: 8. CDR3 coding DNA: TGCGCCAGCATGACTCTAGCGGGTATCTCCTACAATGAGCAGTTCTTC. Its translation: CASMTLAGISYNEQFF.